This T cell receptor beta chain was obtained from a study of cytomegalovirus exposure and HLA in healthy donors. Study conclusions and caveats: A later analysis, which compared TCR beta chains of equal frequency, found the HLA-associated ones more clonally expanded. Using the classifier, cytomegalovirus status was reportedly diagnosed with high specificity and sensitivity. The study put some 160 TCR beta chains on its list as cytomegalovirus-associated. An ancestry cluster, one associated with Asian ancestry, reportedly showed fewer N-insertions than the roughly 700-donor mean in a later analysis.

PCR used 60 Vbeta primers and 13 Jbeta primers. Here immunoSEQ multiplex PCR was the method, and the copy in TCRdb shows in-frame clones only, minus some. The sample lists around 120,000 clones; 80% were seen once. Trimming took off 6 bases at V and 3 bases at J, with 20 bases between the two ends. Germline V gene data show CDR1 as MNHNY and CDR2 as SVGAGI (reference sequence). The length of the CDR3 is 16 residues. On this clone itself: The antigen remains unidentified.

The chain uses TRBV6-6 and TRBJ1-2; no reliable D call. Specimen: PBMCs. The sequence derives from a female donor in good health and CMV-seropositive. CDR3 coding DNA: TGTGCCAGCAGATGGGGAGGGAGCGAAGCTTACTATGGCTACACCTTC. It codes for CASRWGGSEAYYGYTF.